These 11 T cell receptor beta chains were all obtained from the same sample, sequenced in a study of T cell repertoires in cytomegalovirus infection. TCRdb reprocessed the reads via MiXCR and lists one record per CDR3 protein. The sample has 290,000 or so distinct CDR3 sequences, 25% seen once; the top ten hold 14%. The sample taken for sequencing was PBMCs. The receptors were gathered from a human donor in good health (CMV status not recorded). Some clones in this sample may be carry-over from other donors' samples.

This clonotype was counted at least ten times. The chain joins TRBV11-2 to TRBJ2-1; 7 nucleotides agree with TRBD2. CDR1 and CDR2 (germline): SGHAT, FQNNGV. Trimming took 2 bases from V and 5 from J; bases not matched to a gene: 9. CDR3 length: 16 amino acids. DNA for the CDR3: TGTGCCAGCAGCTTAAATTCGGCGGGAGTTAACAATGAGCAGTTCTTC. This encodes CASSLNSAGVNNEQFF.

This clonotype showed up many times. The chain recombines TRBV25-1 with TRBJ2-3; D possibly corresponds to TRBD2 (5 bases). The CDR3 is made up of 15 amino acids. The germline V gene encodes CDR1 MGHDK and CDR2 SYGVNS. V lost 0 bases to trimming and J lost 6 bases, with 13 bases between them. The CDR3 region has the DNA TGTGCCAGCAGTGAATATGCAATGGGAGCCGATACGCAGTATTTT. Translating it yields CASSEYAMGADTQYF.

V gene TRBV29-1 combines with J gene TRBJ1-6; a weak D match, TRBD1 (5 bases). The CDR3 extends over 13 amino acids. Germline V gives CDR1 SQVTM, CDR2 ANQGSEA. V was shortened by 6 bases and J by 7 bases, with 13 bases between the two germline ends. The CDR3 sequence: CSVRGGYNSPLHF. The DNA of the CDR3 is TGCAGCGTGCGTGGGGGGTACAATTCACCCCTCCACTTT.

The table lists this clonotype with a few counts. The genes are TRBV7-9 and TRBJ1-4; D may be TRBD1 (5 bases). The CDR3 has 13 residues. Germline V CDR1 and CDR2: SEHNR, FQNEAQ (reference sequence). With 5 bases removed from V and 8 bases from J, the gap between germline ends came to 12 bases. The chain's CDR3 is CASSRGMGEKLFF. The DNA for the CDR3 is TGTGCCAGCAGCCGGGGGATGGGGGAAAAACTGTTTTTT.

This rearrangement joins TRBV5-3 to TRBJ1-1, with a tentative D call TRBD1 (5 bases). TRBV5-3 carries the ORF label, with uncertain function. V lost 8 bases, J lost 0 bases, and 14 bases lay in between. The CDR3 has 14 residues. The CDR3 DNA follows: TGTGCCAGCAGCGCCGGGGGGGTGAACACTGAAGCTTTCTTT. Its protein is CASSAGGVNTEAFF.

This clonotype was observed many times. This chain links TRBV7-8 with TRBJ1-4, with 7 bases fitting TRBD1. J gave up 7 bases and V 5 bases, and 7 bases lay outside the gene matches. This CDR3 spans 14 amino acids. Germline V CDR1 and CDR2: SGHVS, FQNEAQ. CDR3 in amino acids: CASSQTGLGEKLFF. CDR3 DNA sequence: TGTGCCAGCAGCCAGACAGGGTTGGGTGAAAAACTGTTTTTT.

This clonotype has a single count. The chain joins TRBV4-3 to TRBJ1-3, with unresolved D. V lost 1 base, J lost 2 bases, and 12 bases lay in between. CDR1 is LGHNA and CDR2 is YSLEER in the germline V gene. The CDR3 spans 16 residues. DNA for the CDR3: TGCGCCAGCAGCCAAGTGGGCAGAAAGGCTGGAAACACCATATATTTT. It encodes CASSQVGRKAGNTIYF.

The chain has TRBV5-6 and TRBJ2-1; D might be TRBD2 (6 bases). There are 16 residues in the CDR3. Trimming took off 0 bases at V and 5 bases at J, with 15 bases between the two ends. The germline CDR1 and CDR2 sequences are SGHDT and YYEEEE. The CDR3 reads CASSLVFRRGHNEQFF. The CDR3 bases are TGTGCCAGCAGCTTGGTGTTCCGGAGGGGCCACAATGAGCAGTTCTTC.

This CDR3 is CANILTGTYEQYF. The CDR3 bases are TGTGCCAACATCTTGACAGGGACCTACGAGCAGTACTTC. The rearrangement joins TRBV2 to TRBJ2-7; TRBD1 matches at 7 bases. With V trimmed by 10 bases and J by 2 bases, 8 bases remained unmatched. Germline assignment: CDR1 SNHLY and CDR2 FYNNEI. The CDR3 extends over 13 amino acids.

This clonotype was seen ten or more times. V is TRBV11-2 and J is TRBJ2-5, with D hard to call. The CDR3 consists of 13 residues. Germline V gene sequence: CDR1 SGHAT, CDR2 FQNNGV. The ends were cut back, 3 bases at V and 2 bases at J, with 7 bases in the middle. The CDR3 sequence: CASSFGPQETQYF. CDR3 bases: TGTGCCAGCAGCTTCGGCCCTCAAGAGACCCAGTACTTC.

The rearrangement uses TRBV6-2 or TRBV6-3 and TRBJ2-5; 7 bases align to TRBD2. Per the germline V gene, CDR1 is MNHEY and CDR2 is SVGEGT. The ends lost 4 bases at V and 5 bases at J; junction bases unmatched: 13. This CDR3 spans 16 amino acids. For the CDR3, the DNA is TGTGCCAGCAGTTCCCCTAGACTAGCAGAGTTCGAGACCCAGTACTTC. Its protein is CASSSPRLAEFETQYF.